This entry describes one T cell receptor (beta chain). Its antigen is unknown. There are no base qualities to consult, and no much larger clone falls within one base. Library generation was performed with the immunoSEQ multiplex PCR assay. TCRdb provides this immuneACCESS table in a form limited to in-frame rearrangements. Some clones are lacking; in checked studies, under half of them reflect an unresolved V gene, and why the rest are absent is not known. A total of approximately 92,000 clones appear in this sample, roughly 92% of them only once. Jointly, the top ten make up over 0.85% of the sample. Its CDR3 holds 14 amino acids, cysteine through phenylalanine. The read is trimmed to its CDR3 DNA, 42 bases read in frame from base 1. Reading the germline V gene (reference sequence) gives CDR1 SEHNR and CDR2 FQNEAQ. The junction shows trimming of 1 base on V and 8 bases on J, plus 14 bases between the germline ends.

The sample comes from a study of T cell changes during pregnancy in multiple sclerosis (dated by TCRdb to between 2017 and 2020). With regard to the full study: Changes in the T cell repertoire over the course of pregnancy were examined in this study in women with multiple sclerosis.

The chain is encoded by TRBV7-9 joined to TRBJ1-2; tentative D gene TRBD1, with 6 bases matching. Source: peripheral blood, taken after pregnancy. This TCR derives from a female donor with multiple sclerosis, enrolled in a pregnancy study. The CDR3 amino acid sequence is: CASSLDPGVKGYTF. At the DNA level, the sequence is TGTGCCAGCAGCTTAGATCCAGGGGTAAAGGGCTACACCTTC.